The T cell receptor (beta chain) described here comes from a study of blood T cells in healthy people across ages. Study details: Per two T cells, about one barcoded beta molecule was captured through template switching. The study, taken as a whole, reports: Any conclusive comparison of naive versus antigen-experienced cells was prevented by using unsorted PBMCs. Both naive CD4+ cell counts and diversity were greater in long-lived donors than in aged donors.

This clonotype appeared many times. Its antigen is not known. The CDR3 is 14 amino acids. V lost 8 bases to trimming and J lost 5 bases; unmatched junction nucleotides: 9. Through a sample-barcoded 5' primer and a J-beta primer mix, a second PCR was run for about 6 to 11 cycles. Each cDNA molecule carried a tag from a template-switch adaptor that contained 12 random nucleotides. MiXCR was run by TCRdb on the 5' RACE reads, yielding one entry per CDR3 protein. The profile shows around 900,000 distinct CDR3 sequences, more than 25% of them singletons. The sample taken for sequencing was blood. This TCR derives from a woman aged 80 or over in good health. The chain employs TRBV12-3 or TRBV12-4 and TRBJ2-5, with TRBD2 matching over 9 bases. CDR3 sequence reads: CASGWTSVVETQYF. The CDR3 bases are TGTGCCAGCGGATGGACTAGCGTAGTCGAGACCCAGTACTTC.